These 24 T cell receptor beta chains share one sample of origin, sequenced in a study of blood T cell repertoires in COVID-19. TCRdb's copy holds only in-frame clones and misses some; the assay was immunoSEQ multiplex PCR. The sample lists some 200,000 clones, around 81% occurring once. The sample taken for sequencing was peripheral blood. The source is a human donor in a cohort sampled during active COVID-19.

The chain employs TRBV5-1 and TRBJ1-2; maybe TRBD1 (6 bases). The CDR3 is 16 residues long. Looked up from germline, CDR1 is SGHRS and CDR2 is YFSETQ. V was clipped by 2 bases and J by 3 bases, with 17 bases between them. The chain's CDR3 is CASSFGRGPSDYGYTF. CDR3 sequence (DNA): TGCGCCAGCAGCTTCGGGCGGGGGCCGTCGGACTATGGCTACACCTTC.

This clone was seen more than once but under ten times. The genes are TRBV24-1 and TRBJ2-1, with 8 bases that match TRBD1. CDR3 length: 15 residues. The V segment lost 1 base and the J segment 5 bases; nucleotides outside the gene matches: 3. Germline V gives CDR1 KGHDR, CDR2 SFDVKD. The CDR3 loop is CATSDFETGDNEQFF. The CDR3 coding sequence is TGTGCCACCAGTGATTTTGAGACAGGGGACAATGAGCAGTTCTTC.

With respect to this clone: One end of the junction does not line up with germline, which may come from a read error. For the CDR3, the DNA is TGTGCCAGCAGTTACGGCGGGAGGGCGAAGACCGGGGAGCTGTTTTTT. Its translation: CASSYGGRAKTGELFF. The chain joins TRBV6-5 to TRBJ2-2, with 9 bases identical to TRBD2. CDR1 and CDR2 (germline): MNHEY, SVGAGI. This CDR3 is built from 16 residues.

This clone appeared a few times. The chain has TRBV30 and TRBJ2-7, with 8 bases identical to TRBD1. This CDR3 contains 11 residues. J gave up 12 bases and V 4 bases, and 8 bases lay outside the gene matches. CDR1 GTSNPN and CDR2 SVGIG come from the germline V gene (reference sequence). The CDR3 spells CAWNDRGSSYF. CDR3 nucleotide sequence: TGTGCCTGGAACGACAGGGGAAGTTCGTACTTC.

The chain recombines TRBV7-9 with TRBJ2-5, with a weak D call TRBD1 (6 bases). Trimming cost V 4 bases and J 7 bases, with 13 bases left between them. Germline CDR1 and CDR2: SEHNR and FQNEAQ (reference sequence). The CDR3 loop spans 13 amino acids. The CDR3 nucleotides read TGTGCCAGCAGCTCACAGGGCTTGGGGACCCAGTACTTC. Its translation is CASSSQGLGTQYF.

The genes are TRBV20-1 and TRBJ2-5; D call uncertain. This CDR3 is 11 amino acids long. Germline V gives CDR1 DFQATT, CDR2 SNEGSKA (reference sequence). Between the trimmed V and J ends, which lost 3 bases and 2 bases, there was a span of 4 bases. This CDR3 reads CSARAQETQYF. CDR3 nucleotide sequence: TGCAGTGCTAGGGCTCAAGAGACCCAGTACTTC.

The chain carries TRBV4-2 and TRBJ2-4; tentatively, D is TRBD2 (6 bases). From germline, CDR1 is LGHNA and CDR2 YNFKEQ. CDR3 length: 14 amino acids. Trimming left V 0 bases short and J 3 bases short, with 6 bases between. The CDR3 sequence: CASSQDGGKNIQYF. DNA for the CDR3: TGTGCCAGCAGCCAAGACGGGGGCAAAAACATTCAGTACTTC.

The chain uses TRBV23-1 and TRBJ1-2, with a weak D call TRBD1 (6 bases). TRBV23-1 is an open reading frame, and its role is uncertain. The CDR3 sequence is 18 residues long. V lost 0 bases, J lost 5 bases, and 22 bases lay in between. The CDR3 nucleotides are TGCGCCAGCAGTCAATCGAGAGAAGGACAGCGGGAGGATTATGGCTACACCTTC. Translation: CASSQSREGQREDYGYTF.

V gene TRBV7-3 combines with J gene TRBJ2-1; TRBD2 aligns across 13 bases. The CDR3 has 18 amino acids. V shed 5 bases and J 5 bases; nucleotides not matched to a gene: 12. Germline assignment: CDR1 SGHTA and CDR2 FQGTGA. The CDR3 coding sequence is TGTGCCAGCAGCCCGGGGACTAGCGGGGCGCCTTTAAACAATGAGCAGTTCTTC. Protein sequence: CASSPGTSGAPLNNEQFF.

CDR3 protein: CATSDLGSYEQYF. The DNA for the CDR3 is TGTGCCACCAGTGATTTGGGCAGCTACGAGCAGTACTTC. The gene calls are TRBV24-1 and TRBJ2-7, with D hard to call. Between the trimmed V and J ends, which lost 0 bases and 3 bases, there was a span of 5 bases. The CDR3 totals 13 residues. Germline loops: CDR1 KGHDR, CDR2 SFDVKD.

The genes are TRBV28 and TRBJ1-1; D possibly corresponds to TRBD1 (6 bases). Germline assignment: CDR1 MDHEN and CDR2 SYDVKM. The CDR3 spans 13 residues. V was shortened by 6 bases and J by 2 bases, with 10 bases between the two germline ends. CDR3 nucleotide sequence: TGTGCCAGCAGGATGACAGGAAACACTGAAGCTTTCTTT. It is translated as CASRMTGNTEAFF.

The chain combines TRBV5-8 with TRBJ2-3; D unresolved. The length of the CDR3 is 11 residues. Germline lookup yields CDR1 SGHTS and CDR2 YDEGEE. Trimming removed 0 bases at V and 8 bases at J, with 4 bases between. CDR3 sequence: CASSLAVTQYF. CDR3 DNA: TGTGCCAGCAGCTTGGCCGTTACGCAGTATTTT.

This clone has just a few counts. The rearrangement links TRBV5-5 to TRBJ2-5; 7 positions match TRBD2. The germline V gene encodes CDR1 SGHKS and CDR2 YYEKEE (reference sequence). The V segment lost 0 bases and the J segment 2 bases; nucleotides outside the gene matches: 4. The CDR3 has 15 amino acids. For the CDR3, the DNA is TGTGCCAGCAGCTTGGCCGGGGGGAGGCAAGAGACCCAGTACTTC. As protein: CASSLAGGRQETQYF.

The rearrangement uses TRBV2 and TRBJ1-4; 9 positions match TRBD1. With V trimmed by 5 bases and J by 8 bases, 12 bases remained unmatched. Germline V gives CDR1 SNHLY, CDR2 FYNNEI. There are 16 residues in the CDR3. CDR3 amino acids: CASSLPGQGRREKLFF. The CDR3 nucleotides read TGTGCCAGCAGTCTCCCGGGACAGGGCCGAAGGGAAAAACTGTTTTTT.

This chain connects TRBV5-5 to TRBJ1-2; D might be TRBD1 (5 bases). In germline, CDR1 is SGHKS, CDR2 YYEKEE (reference sequence). The CDR3 runs to 15 residues. V lost 3 bases and J 2 bases, leaving 14 bases between the germline ends. CDR3 DNA: TGTGCCAGCAGCTCGCAGACAGCCTACAACTATGGCTACACCTTC. Its protein product is CASSSQTAYNYGYTF.

The chain uses TRBV6-5 and TRBJ2-5; no clear D. The CDR3 totals 13 residues. CDR1 and CDR2 (germline): MNHEY, SVGAGI. V shed 2 bases and J shed 5 bases, with 9 bases lying between them. The chain's CDR3 is CASSYNSVETQYF. The CDR3 DNA follows: TGTGCCAGCAGTTACAATTCGGTGGAGACCCAGTACTTC.

The V gene is TRBV6-4, the J gene TRBJ2-1; TRBD1 might be the D (6 bases). The V gene's germline CDR1 is MRHNA and CDR2 SNTAGT. The CDR3 contains 14 residues. Trimming cost V 2 bases and J 10 bases, with 15 bases left between them. CDR3 coding DNA: TGTGCCAGCAGTGACCAGGGGCGAATCGGGGAGCAGTTCTTC. Translating gives CASSDQGRIGEQFF.

The genes are TRBV5-4 and TRBJ1-1; 9 bases fit TRBD1. Trimming took 0 bases from V and 7 from J; bases not matched to a gene: 4. Germline V gene data show CDR1 as SGHNT and CDR2 as YYREEE (reference sequence). The CDR3 sequence is 14 residues long. CDR3: CASSLGGQGFEAFF. As DNA, the CDR3 is TGTGCCAGCAGCTTGGGGGGACAGGGTTTTGAAGCTTTCTTT.

Remarks on this clone: A much larger clone is a single base away; this may be a read error. V is TRBV29-1 and J is TRBJ1-5; D is unclear. The CDR3 consists of 13 residues. Trimming removed 8 bases from V and 7 bases from J, with 18 bases in between. Germline V gene sequence: CDR1 SQVTM, CDR2 ANQGSEA. The CDR3 region is CSILGLEGQPQHF. The CDR3, as DNA: TGCAGCATTCTGGGCCTAGAGGGACAGCCCCAGCATTTT.

The chain employs TRBV13 and TRBJ2-3, with D maybe TRBD2 (6 bases). Trimming left V 1 base short and J 0 bases short, with 14 bases between. CDR1 and CDR2 from the germline V gene are PRHDT and FYEKMQ (reference sequence). This CDR3 is 17 amino acids long. The CDR3 here is CASSLALRRGSTDTQYF. As DNA, the CDR3 is TGTGCCAGCAGCTTAGCCCTACGGAGGGGTAGCACAGATACGCAGTATTTT.

This clone was recorded many times. The chain uses TRBV2 and TRBJ1-1, with 12 bases identical to TRBD1. The CDR3 length is 15 residues. The V segment lost 7 bases and the J segment 6 bases; nucleotides outside the gene matches: 9. In germline, CDR1 is SNHLY, CDR2 FYNNEI. The CDR3 coding sequence is TGTGCCAGCACCCCGCTCGGGACAGGGGGCTCTGAAGCTTTCTTT. It codes for CASTPLGTGGSEAFF.

The gene calls are TRBV6-6 and TRBJ1-2, with 8 bases identical to TRBD1. From germline, CDR1 is MNHNY and CDR2 SVGAGI (reference sequence). The CDR3 runs 13 residues. V lost 6 bases, J lost 2 bases, and 2 bases stayed unmatched. The CDR3 protein is CASRGQANYGYTF. CDR3 sequence (DNA): TGTGCCAGCAGGGGACAGGCGAACTATGGCTACACCTTC.

This chain links TRBV7-6 with TRBJ2-2; 7 nucleotides match TRBD1. V trimming: 5 bases; J trimming: 2 bases; junction bases outside the gene matches: 5. Looked up from germline, CDR1 is SGHVS and CDR2 is FNYEAQ. The CDR3 is made up of 15 amino acids. The CDR3 nucleotides read TGTGCCAGCAGCCCGGGACAGAGCAACACCGGGGAGCTGTTTTTT. Translated: CASSPGQSNTGELFF.

The chain recombines TRBV3-1 (or the pseudogene TRBV3-2) with TRBJ2-3, with 9 bases aligning to TRBD2. CDR1 is LGHDT, CDR2 YNNKEL, per germline (reference sequence). The CDR3 runs to 18 residues. With 5 bases clipped from V and 2 bases from J, the junction kept 14 bases outside the gene matches. In DNA, the CDR3 is TGTGCCAGCAGCTCTGGACAAACTAGCGGGTCCTTCACAGATACGCAGTATTTT. Translating it yields CASSSGQTSGSFTDTQYF.